Shown below are 6 T cell receptor beta chains from a single sample sequenced in a study of blood T cell repertoires in COVID-19. Produced via immunoSEQ multiplex PCR; TCRdb's table is partial and in-frame only. The data show around 140,000 clones, with around 73% seen just once and more than 8.5% held by the top ten. Material: peripheral blood. These receptors all come from a woman in her fifties or sixties with active or convalescent COVID-19.

The chain combines TRBV3-1 (or the pseudogene TRBV3-2) with TRBJ2-5; TRBD2 matches at 14 bases. This CDR3 is built from 15 residues. V dropped 1 base and J dropped 5; count of bases not matched to a gene: 0. In germline, CDR1 is LGHDT, CDR2 YNNKEL (reference sequence). This CDR3 reads CASSQGTSGGETQYF. The CDR3 bases are TGTGCCAGCAGCCAAGGGACTAGCGGGGGGGAGACCCAGTACTTC.

The chain is built from TRBV29-1 and TRBJ1-4, with 7 bases matching TRBD1. J gave up 5 bases and V 7 bases, and 7 bases lay outside the gene matches. CDR3 length: 13 residues. Germline CDR1 is SQVTM and CDR2 is ANQGSEA. The CDR3 spells CSARTGGNEKLFF. The CDR3 DNA reads as TGCAGCGCGAGGACAGGAGGAAATGAAAAACTGTTTTTT. Full variable domain (remainder filled in from reference TRBV29-1 and TRBJ1-4): SAVISQKPSRDICQRGTSLTIQCQVDSQVTMMFWYRQQPGQSLTLIATANQGSEATYESGFVIDKFPISRPNLTFSTLTVSNMSPEDSSIYLCSARTGGNEKLFFGSGTQLSVL.

The rearrangement links TRBV28 to TRBJ1-1; 7 nucleotides match TRBD1. Trimming took 7 bases from V and 1 from J; bases not matched to a gene: 6. Germline loops: CDR1 MDHEN, CDR2 SYDVKM. The CDR3 is 14 residues long. The CDR3 loop is CASTMPGGNTEAFF. DNA of the CDR3: TGTGCCAGCACCATGCCAGGGGGGAACACTGAAGCTTTCTTT.

The V and J genes are TRBV7-6 and TRBJ1-3; D is uncertain. Looked up from germline, CDR1 is SGHVS and CDR2 is FNYEAQ. Trimming shortened V by 2 bases and J by 0 bases, and 5 bases separated the two germline ends. The CDR3 extends over 14 amino acids. The CDR3 protein is CASSLSSSGNTIYF. The DNA for the CDR3 is TGTGCCAGCAGCTTATCCAGCTCTGGAAACACCATATATTTT.

The chain has TRBV6-6 and TRBJ2-6, with TRBD1 identical over 7 bases. Germline CDR1 reads MNHNY; CDR2 reads SVGAGI (reference sequence). The CDR3 has 16 residues. Trimming removed 2 bases from V and 4 bases from J; junction bases left unmatched: 5. The DNA of the CDR3 is TGTGCCAGCAGTTACCCCAGGGGGTCCGGGGCCAACGTCCTGACTTTC. Translated, it gives CASSYPRGSGANVLTF.

This clone came up a few times. V gene TRBV5-1 combines with J gene TRBJ1-6; 7 bases are shared with TRBD1. The CDR3 extends over 14 amino acids. Germline V lookup: CDR1 SGHRS, CDR2 YFSETQ. The V segment lost 6 bases and the J segment 5 bases; nucleotides outside the gene matches: 5. The CDR3 is CASTLGTDNSPLHF. Written as DNA, the CDR3 is TGCGCCAGCACCCTCGGGACAGATAATTCACCCCTCCACTTT.